This T cell receptor (beta chain) is drawn from a study of blood T cells in healthy people across ages. There are 16 residues in the CDR3. Germline CDR1 reads SGHAT; CDR2 reads FQNNGV. Findings and limits, study-wide: The long-lived group displayed more naive CD4+ cells, plus higher diversity, than the aged donors did.

Roughly 9.2 milliliters was the volume of peripheral blood drawn from each donor. In the case of this clonotype: Its antigen remains unidentified. A much larger clone differs from this one at a single base, so this may be a read error.

Together with a sample-barcoded 5' primer, a J-beta primer mix was included in a second PCR lasting about 7 to 12 cycles. TCRdb reprocessed the 5' RACE reads with MiXCR, giving one entry per CDR3 protein. This table holds 550,000 to 750,000 distinct CDR3 sequences, roughly 20% found once. The sample consisted of blood. J is TRBJ2-5 and V is TRBV11-2; TRBD2 matches at 8 bases. The J call is in doubt because the DNA end fits TRBJ2-1 better. This TCR derives from a man in his sixties or seventies in good health. The CDR3 loop reads CAGSLSGGRSYNEQFF. The CDR3 DNA sequence: TGTGCCGGCAGCTTATCAGGCGGGAGGTCCTACAATGAGCAGTTCTTC.